Listed here are 17 T cell receptor beta chains from one sample, sequenced in a study of blood T cell repertoires in COVID-19. Sequenced by immunoSEQ multiplex PCR; TCRdb stores in-frame clones only, minus some. The sample lists hundreds of thousands of clones, 80% to 90% occurring once. The sequenced sample was PBMCs or T cells enriched from blood (not recorded which). Receptor source: a woman in her forties or fifties in a cohort exposed to, infected with or recovered from COVID-19 (not recorded which).

The rearrangement joins TRBV4-1 to TRBJ1-2, with 8 bases that match TRBD1. The CDR3 sequence is 18 residues long. Unmatched junction bases numbered 17, after V lost 0 bases and J lost 8 bases. CDR1 is MGHRA, CDR2 YSYEKL, per germline. The CDR3 bases are TGCGCCAGCAGCCAAGACGTAATCAAGAAGACAGGGGTTGGGGGCTACACCTTC. Its translation is CASSQDVIKKTGVGGYTF.

This rearrangement joins TRBV7-8 to TRBJ2-3; TRBD2 is a possible D gene (5 bases). Germline loops: CDR1 SGHVS, CDR2 FQNEAQ. This CDR3 is built from 13 residues. With 8 bases removed from V and 2 bases from J, the gap between germline ends came to 11 bases. CDR3 DNA: TGTGCCAGCGGGGAGAGATACACAGATACGCAGTATTTT. Encoded protein: CASGERYTDTQYF.

This clone showed up just once. V and J are TRBV5-1 and TRBJ1-4, with 10 bases fitting TRBD1. Losses at the gene ends were 4 bases for V and 8 bases for J; bases not matched to a gene: 8. In germline, CDR1 is SGHRS, CDR2 YFSETQ. The CDR3 totals 15 residues. CDR3 region: CASSGGQGNVEKLFF. The DNA of the CDR3 is TGCGCCAGCAGCGGGGGACAGGGGAATGTGGAAAAACTGTTTTTT.

The V call is TRBV14, the J call TRBJ1-4; 7 bases agree with TRBD1. The V segment lost 4 bases and the J segment 4 bases; nucleotides outside the gene matches: 15. The CDR3 has 18 amino acids. Germline V gene lookup returns CDR1 SGHDN and CDR2 FVKESK. CDR3 sequence reads: CASSRDFAYRGHNEKLFF. In DNA, the CDR3 is TGTGCCAGCAGCCGAGATTTTGCTTACAGGGGACATAATGAAAAACTGTTTTTT.

The rearrangement links TRBV9 to TRBJ2-1; 15 nucleotides agree with TRBD2. Germline V gene data show CDR1 as SGDLS and CDR2 as YYNGEE. The trim removed 0 bases at V and 4 bases at J, leaving 8 bases unmatched. This CDR3 is built from 19 residues. This CDR3 reads CASSVDAGLAGGAYNEQFF. CDR3 nucleotide sequence: TGTGCCAGCAGCGTAGATGCGGGACTAGCGGGGGGCGCTTACAATGAGCAGTTCTTC.

The J gene is TRBJ1-2, the V gene TRBV28; 9 positions agree with TRBD1. Germline loops: CDR1 MDHEN, CDR2 SYDVKM. V dropped 4 bases and J dropped 5; count of bases not matched to a gene: 14. The CDR3 has 17 residues. CDR3 nucleotide sequence: TGTGCCAGCAGTTCCCGGGACAGGGTTCCTTCGGGGTATGGCTACACCTTC. This gives the protein CASSSRDRVPSGYGYTF.

The chain carries TRBV5-4 and TRBJ1-1; 11 nucleotides agree with TRBD1. CDR1 is SGHNT and CDR2 is YYREEE in the germline V gene (reference sequence). V gave up 4 bases and J gave up 4 bases; unmatched junction bases: 12. The CDR3 is made up of 17 amino acids. The CDR3 nucleotides read TGTGCCAGCAGCATATCGGACAGGGGGCCTATACTCACTGAAGCTTTCTTT. Protein: CASSISDRGPILTEAFF.

Concerning this clone: At one end, the junction sequence differs from germline, possibly due to a read error. The chain couples TRBV4-1 to TRBJ2-1; D not resolved. The CDR3 loop spans 14 amino acids. CDR1 MGHRA and CDR2 YSYEKL come from the germline V gene. The CDR3 reads CASSPTPSSNEQFF. The CDR3 DNA reads as TGCGCCAGCAGCCCCACACCCTCCTCCAATGAGCAGTTCTTC.

The rearrangement joins TRBV29-1 to TRBJ1-1, with TRBD1 matching 10 bases. Germline-derived CDR1 and CDR2 are SQVTM and ANQGSEA. V was pared by 5 bases and J by 11 bases, with 17 bases of the junction left unmatched. The CDR3 runs 15 residues. The CDR3 nucleotides read TGCAGCGTTTCCGGGACAGGGGTTCTTTGGGATCGTGCTTTCTTT. This translates into CSVSGTGVLWDRAFF.

This sequence joins TRBV30 and TRBJ1-1; D not resolved. V gave up 0 bases and J gave up 1 base, with 6 bases separating them. The CDR3 has 13 residues. Germline CDR1 is GTSNPN and CDR2 is SVGIG (reference sequence). This CDR3 is CAWSVIQNTEAFF. In DNA form, the CDR3 reads TGTGCCTGGAGTGTAATACAGAACACTGAAGCTTTCTTT.

The rearrangement joins TRBV4-2 to TRBJ2-2; tentative D call: TRBD1 (6 bases). Germline CDR1 reads LGHNA; CDR2 reads YNFKEQ. The CDR3 is made up of 18 amino acids. Between the trimmed V and J ends, which lost 1 base and 0 bases, there was a span of 15 bases. In nucleotides, the CDR3 is TGTGCCAGCAGCCAAGTGGGGGAAGGGGGAACGAACACCGGGGAGCTGTTTTTT. This encodes CASSQVGEGGTNTGELFF.

V is TRBV5-1 and J is TRBJ2-3, with a tentative D call TRBD2 (7 bases). Germline V gene lookup returns CDR1 SGHRS and CDR2 YFSETQ. V dropped 4 bases and J dropped 2 bases, with 17 bases sitting between them. The CDR3 is 16 residues long. CDR3: CASSAQGGAATDTQYF. The CDR3 DNA sequence: TGCGCCAGCAGCGCACAAGGGGGGGCGGCCACAGATACGCAGTATTTT.

V is TRBV5-1 and J is TRBJ1-2; perhaps TRBD1 as D (6 bases). Per germline, CDR1 SGHRS and CDR2 YFSETQ. The CDR3 has 14 residues. Trimming shortened V by 7 bases and J by 4 bases, and 17 bases separated the two germline ends. In DNA, the CDR3 is TGCGCCAGCGCCCCCGGGGAGGGGGGCTATGGCTACACCTTC. This encodes CASAPGEGGYGYTF.

This clone was counted a single time. Here the CDR3 DNA reads TGTGCCAGCAGCCTGAACCCGGGACAGGGAAGTTCACCCCTCCACTTT. Its protein is CASSLNPGQGSSPLHF. This chain links TRBV7-6 with TRBJ1-6; the match to TRBD1 covers 9 bases. The length of the CDR3 is 16 residues. The V gene's germline CDR1 is SGHVS and CDR2 FNYEAQ. V trimming: 5 bases; J trimming: 9 bases; junction bases outside the gene matches: 11.

The chain combines TRBV27 with TRBJ1-6; D possibly corresponds to TRBD1 (6 bases). This CDR3 has 16 residues. In germline, CDR1 is MNHEY, CDR2 SMNVEV (reference sequence). The ends were cut back, 2 bases at V and 2 bases at J, with 10 bases in the middle. CDR3 sequence reads: CASSLVRGAYNSPLHF. The DNA of the CDR3 is TGTGCCAGCAGTTTAGTCAGGGGCGCCTATAATTCACCCCTCCACTTT.

The chain is built from TRBV3-1 (or the pseudogene TRBV3-2) and TRBJ2-7, with TRBD2 identical over 12 bases. CDR3 length: 17 amino acids. Germline V CDR1 and CDR2: LGHDT, YNNKEL (reference sequence). The junction had 7 bases not matched to a gene; V was cut back by 0 bases and J by 4 bases. The CDR3 is CASSQDISGTSGYEQYF. The CDR3 coding sequence is TGTGCCAGCAGCCAAGATATCTCAGGGACTAGCGGGTACGAGCAGTACTTC.

This chain links TRBV6-5 with TRBJ2-7, with TRBD2 as a possible D gene (6 bases). Between the trimmed V and J ends, which lost 4 bases and 6 bases, there was a span of 19 bases. Germline V gene sequence: CDR1 MNHEY, CDR2 SVGAGI. This CDR3 is 15 amino acids long. Here the CDR3 DNA reads TGTGCCAGCAGTTCCAGTTCAAGCGGGCCCCGCGAGCAGTACTTC. Protein sequence: CASSSSSSGPREQYF.